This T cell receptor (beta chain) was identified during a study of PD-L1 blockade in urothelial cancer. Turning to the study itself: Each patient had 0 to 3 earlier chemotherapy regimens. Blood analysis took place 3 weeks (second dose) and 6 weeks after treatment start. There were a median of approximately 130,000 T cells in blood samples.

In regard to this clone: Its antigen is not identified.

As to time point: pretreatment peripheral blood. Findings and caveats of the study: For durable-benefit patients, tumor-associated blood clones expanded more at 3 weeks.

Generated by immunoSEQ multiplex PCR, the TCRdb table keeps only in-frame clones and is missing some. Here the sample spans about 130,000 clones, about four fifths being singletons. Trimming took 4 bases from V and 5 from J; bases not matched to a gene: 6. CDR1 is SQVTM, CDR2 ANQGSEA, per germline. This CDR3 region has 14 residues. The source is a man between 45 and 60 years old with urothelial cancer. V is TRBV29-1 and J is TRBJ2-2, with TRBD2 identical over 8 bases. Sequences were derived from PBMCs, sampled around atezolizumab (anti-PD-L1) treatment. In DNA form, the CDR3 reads TGCAGCGTTGCCAGCGGGAGTCGGACCGGGGAGCTGTTTTTT. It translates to CSVASGSRTGELFF.